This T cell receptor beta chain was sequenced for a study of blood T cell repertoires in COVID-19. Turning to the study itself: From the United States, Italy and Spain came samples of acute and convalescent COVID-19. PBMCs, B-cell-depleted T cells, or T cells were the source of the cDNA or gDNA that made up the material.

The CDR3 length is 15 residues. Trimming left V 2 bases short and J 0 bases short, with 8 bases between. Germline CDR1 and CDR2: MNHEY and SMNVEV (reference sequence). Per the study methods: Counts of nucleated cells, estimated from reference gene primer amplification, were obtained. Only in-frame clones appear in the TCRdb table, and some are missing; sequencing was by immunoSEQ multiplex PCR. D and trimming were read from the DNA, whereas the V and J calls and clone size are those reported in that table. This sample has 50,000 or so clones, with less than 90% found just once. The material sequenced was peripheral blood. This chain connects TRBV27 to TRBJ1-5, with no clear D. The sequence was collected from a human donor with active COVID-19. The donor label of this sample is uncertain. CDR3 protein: CASSLPIYSNQPQHF. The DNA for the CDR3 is TGTGCCAGCAGTTTACCGATCTATAGCAATCAGCCCCAGCATTTT.